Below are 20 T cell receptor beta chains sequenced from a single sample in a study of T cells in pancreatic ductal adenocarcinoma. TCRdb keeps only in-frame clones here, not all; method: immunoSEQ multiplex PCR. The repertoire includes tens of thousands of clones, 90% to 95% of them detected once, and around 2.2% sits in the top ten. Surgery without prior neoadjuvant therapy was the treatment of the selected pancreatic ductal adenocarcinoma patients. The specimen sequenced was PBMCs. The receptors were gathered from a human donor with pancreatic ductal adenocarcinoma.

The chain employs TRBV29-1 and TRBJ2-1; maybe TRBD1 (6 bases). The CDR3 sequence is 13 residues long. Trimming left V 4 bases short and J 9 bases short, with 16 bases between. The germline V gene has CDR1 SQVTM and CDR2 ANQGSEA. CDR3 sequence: CSVVRVKGGEQFF. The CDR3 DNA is TGCAGCGTTGTACGGGTTAAAGGGGGTGAGCAGTTCTTC.

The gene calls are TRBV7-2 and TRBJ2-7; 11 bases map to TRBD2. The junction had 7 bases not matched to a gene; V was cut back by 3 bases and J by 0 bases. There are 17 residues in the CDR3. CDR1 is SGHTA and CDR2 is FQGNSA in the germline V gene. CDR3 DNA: TGTGCCAGCAGCTTGGGGCTAGCGGGAGGCTCCTCCTACGAGCAGTACTTC. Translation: CASSLGLAGGSSYEQYF.

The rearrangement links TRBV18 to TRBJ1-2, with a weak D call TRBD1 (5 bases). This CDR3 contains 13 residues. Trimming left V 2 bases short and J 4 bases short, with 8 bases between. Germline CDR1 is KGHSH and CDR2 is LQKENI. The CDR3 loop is CASSPDRRYGYTF. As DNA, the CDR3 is TGTGCCAGCTCACCAGACAGACGCTATGGCTACACCTTC.

CDR3 nucleotide sequence: TGTGCCAGCAGCTTGGATTCGAACAGGGTGGCCGGGGAGCTGTTTTTT. Translated, it gives CASSLDSNRVAGELFF. This chain joins TRBV7-9 and TRBJ2-2, with D maybe TRBD1 (6 bases). V was cut by 3 bases and J by 6 bases, with 17 bases left in between. CDR1 and CDR2 (germline): SEHNR, FQNEAQ (reference sequence). The CDR3 loop spans 16 amino acids.

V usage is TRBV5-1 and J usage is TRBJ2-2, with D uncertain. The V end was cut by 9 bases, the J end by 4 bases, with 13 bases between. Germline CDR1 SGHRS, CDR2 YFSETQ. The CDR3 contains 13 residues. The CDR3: CATRREVTGELFF. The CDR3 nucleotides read TGCGCCACCAGGAGAGAGGTCACCGGGGAGCTGTTTTTT.

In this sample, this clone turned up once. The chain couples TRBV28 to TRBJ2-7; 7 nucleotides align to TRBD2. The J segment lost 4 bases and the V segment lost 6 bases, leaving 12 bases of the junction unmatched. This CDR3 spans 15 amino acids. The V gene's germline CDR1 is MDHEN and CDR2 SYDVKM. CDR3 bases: TGTGCCAGCAGCCCAAGCGGGACTCCCCTATACGAGCAGTACTTC. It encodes CASSPSGTPLYEQYF.

CDR3 sequence: CASSHRDPTRTQYF. The CDR3 region has the DNA TGCGCCAGCTCCCACCGGGACCCGACTAGGACCCAGTACTTC. The chain carries TRBV23-1 and TRBJ2-5; D may be TRBD2 (6 bases). TRBV23-1 falls under the ORF class, with uncertain function. The CDR3 runs 14 residues. The V gene lost 8 bases and the J gene lost 7 bases, with 20 bases spanning the gap.

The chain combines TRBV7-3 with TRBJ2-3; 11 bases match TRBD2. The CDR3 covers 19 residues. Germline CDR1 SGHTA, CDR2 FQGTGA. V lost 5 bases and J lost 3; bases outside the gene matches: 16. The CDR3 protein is CASSPRPAGSSGRTDTQYF. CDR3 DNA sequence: TGTGCCAGCAGCCCCCGGCCTGCCGGCTCTAGCGGGAGGACAGATACGCAGTATTTT. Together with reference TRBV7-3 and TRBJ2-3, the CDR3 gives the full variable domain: GAGVSQTPSNKVTEKGKYVELRCDPISGHTALYWYRQSLGQGPEFLIYFQGTGAADDSGLPNDRFFAVRPEGSVSTLKIQRTERGDSAVYLCASSPRPAGSSGRTDTQYFGPGTRLTVL.

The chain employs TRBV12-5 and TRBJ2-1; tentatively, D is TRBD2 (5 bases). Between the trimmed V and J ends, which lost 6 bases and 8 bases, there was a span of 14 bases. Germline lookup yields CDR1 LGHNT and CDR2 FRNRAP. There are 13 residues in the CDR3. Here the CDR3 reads CASGLNRGYEQFF. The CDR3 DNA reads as TGTGCTAGTGGCCTAAATCGGGGTTATGAGCAGTTCTTC.

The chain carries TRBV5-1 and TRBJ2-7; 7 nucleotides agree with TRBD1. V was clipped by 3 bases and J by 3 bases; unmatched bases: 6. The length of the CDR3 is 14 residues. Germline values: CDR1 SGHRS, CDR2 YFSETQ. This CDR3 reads CASSSMTGNYEQYF. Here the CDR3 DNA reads TGCGCCAGCAGCTCTATGACAGGGAACTACGAGCAGTACTTC.

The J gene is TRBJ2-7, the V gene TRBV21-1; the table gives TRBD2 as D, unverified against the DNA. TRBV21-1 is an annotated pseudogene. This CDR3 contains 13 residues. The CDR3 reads CASSKLRDHEQYF. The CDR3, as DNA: TGTGCCAGCAGCAAATTGCGAGATCACGAGCAGTACTTC.

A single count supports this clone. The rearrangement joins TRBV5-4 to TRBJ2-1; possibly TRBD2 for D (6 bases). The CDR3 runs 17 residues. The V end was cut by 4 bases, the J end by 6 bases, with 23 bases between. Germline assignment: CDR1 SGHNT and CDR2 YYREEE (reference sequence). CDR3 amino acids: CASSGRPGGKPGNEQFF. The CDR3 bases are TGTGCCAGCAGCGGACGCCCGGGCGGGAAGCCGGGCAATGAGCAGTTCTTC.

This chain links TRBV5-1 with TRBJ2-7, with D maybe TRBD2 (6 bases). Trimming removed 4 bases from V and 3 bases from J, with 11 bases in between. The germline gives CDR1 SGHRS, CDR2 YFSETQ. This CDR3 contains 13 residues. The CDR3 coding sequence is TGCGCCAGCAGCCGGGGGAATAACTACGAGCAGTACTTC. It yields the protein CASSRGNNYEQYF.

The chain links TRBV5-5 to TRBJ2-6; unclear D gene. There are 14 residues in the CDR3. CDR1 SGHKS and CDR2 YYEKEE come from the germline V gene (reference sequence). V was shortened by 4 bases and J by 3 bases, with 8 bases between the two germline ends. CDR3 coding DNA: TGTGCCAGCAGCGTGAAAGGTGGGGCCAACGTCCTGACTTTC. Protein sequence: CASSVKGGANVLTF.

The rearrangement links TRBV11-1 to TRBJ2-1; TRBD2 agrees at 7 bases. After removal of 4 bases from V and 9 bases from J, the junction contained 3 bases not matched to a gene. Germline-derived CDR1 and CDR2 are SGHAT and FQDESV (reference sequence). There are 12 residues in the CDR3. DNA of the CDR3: TGTGCCAGCAGCTCAAGCGGGATTGAGCAGTTCTTC. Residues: CASSSSGIEQFF.

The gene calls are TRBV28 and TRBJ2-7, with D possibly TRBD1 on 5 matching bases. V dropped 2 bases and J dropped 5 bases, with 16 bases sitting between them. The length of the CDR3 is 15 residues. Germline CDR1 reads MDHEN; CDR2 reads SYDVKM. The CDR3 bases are TGTGCCAGCAGTTTAACCCACAGGATTTCCCACGAGCAGTACTTC. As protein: CASSLTHRISHEQYF.

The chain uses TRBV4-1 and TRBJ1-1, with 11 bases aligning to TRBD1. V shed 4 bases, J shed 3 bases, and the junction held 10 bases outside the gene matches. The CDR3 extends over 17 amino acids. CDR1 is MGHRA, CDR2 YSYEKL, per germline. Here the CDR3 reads CASSLTAGQGVDTEAFF. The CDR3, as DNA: TGCGCCAGCAGCCTTACTGCGGGACAGGGGGTTGACACTGAAGCTTTCTTT.

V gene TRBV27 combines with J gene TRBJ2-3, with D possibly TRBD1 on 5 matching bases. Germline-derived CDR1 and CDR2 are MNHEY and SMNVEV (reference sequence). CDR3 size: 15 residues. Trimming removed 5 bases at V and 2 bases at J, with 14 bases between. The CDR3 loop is CASSPRDATTDTQYF. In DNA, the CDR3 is TGTGCCAGCAGTCCCAGGGATGCTACCACAGATACGCAGTATTTT.

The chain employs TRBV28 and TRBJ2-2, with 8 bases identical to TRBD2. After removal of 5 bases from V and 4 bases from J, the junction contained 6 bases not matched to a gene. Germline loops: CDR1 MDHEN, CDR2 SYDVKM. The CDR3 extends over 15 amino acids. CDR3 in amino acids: CASSGTRRVTGELFF. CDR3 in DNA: TGTGCCAGCAGTGGGACTAGGAGGGTCACCGGGGAGCTGTTTTTT. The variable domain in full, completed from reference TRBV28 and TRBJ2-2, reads DVKVTQSSRYLVKRTGEKVFLECVQDMDHENMFWYRQDPGLGLRLIYFSYDVKMKEKGDIPEGYSVSREKKERFSLILESASTNQTSMYLCASSGTRRVTGELFFGEGSRLTVL.

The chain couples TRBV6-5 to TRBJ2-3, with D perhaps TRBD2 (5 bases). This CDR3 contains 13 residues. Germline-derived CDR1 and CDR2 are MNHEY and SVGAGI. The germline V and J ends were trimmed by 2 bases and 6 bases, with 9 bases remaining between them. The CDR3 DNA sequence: TGTGCCAGCAGTTACCAGAGAGGGGATACGCAGTATTTT. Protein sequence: CASSYQRGDTQYF.